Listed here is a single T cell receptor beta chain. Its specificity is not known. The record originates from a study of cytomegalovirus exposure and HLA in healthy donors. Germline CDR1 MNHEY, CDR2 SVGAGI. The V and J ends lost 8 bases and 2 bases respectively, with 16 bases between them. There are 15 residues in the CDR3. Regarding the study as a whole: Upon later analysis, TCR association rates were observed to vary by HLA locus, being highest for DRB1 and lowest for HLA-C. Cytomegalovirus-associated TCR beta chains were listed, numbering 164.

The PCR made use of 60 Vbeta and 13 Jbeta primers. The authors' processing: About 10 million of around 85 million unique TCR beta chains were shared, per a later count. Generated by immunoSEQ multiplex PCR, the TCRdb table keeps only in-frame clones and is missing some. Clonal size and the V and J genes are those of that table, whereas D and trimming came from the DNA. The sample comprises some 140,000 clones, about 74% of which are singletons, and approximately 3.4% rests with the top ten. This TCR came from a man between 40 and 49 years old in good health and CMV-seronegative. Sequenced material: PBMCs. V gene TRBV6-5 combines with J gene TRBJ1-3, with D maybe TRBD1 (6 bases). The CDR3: CASQYLTGPGNTIYF. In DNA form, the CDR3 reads TGTGCCAGCCAATACTTAACAGGGCCTGGAAACACCATATATTTT.